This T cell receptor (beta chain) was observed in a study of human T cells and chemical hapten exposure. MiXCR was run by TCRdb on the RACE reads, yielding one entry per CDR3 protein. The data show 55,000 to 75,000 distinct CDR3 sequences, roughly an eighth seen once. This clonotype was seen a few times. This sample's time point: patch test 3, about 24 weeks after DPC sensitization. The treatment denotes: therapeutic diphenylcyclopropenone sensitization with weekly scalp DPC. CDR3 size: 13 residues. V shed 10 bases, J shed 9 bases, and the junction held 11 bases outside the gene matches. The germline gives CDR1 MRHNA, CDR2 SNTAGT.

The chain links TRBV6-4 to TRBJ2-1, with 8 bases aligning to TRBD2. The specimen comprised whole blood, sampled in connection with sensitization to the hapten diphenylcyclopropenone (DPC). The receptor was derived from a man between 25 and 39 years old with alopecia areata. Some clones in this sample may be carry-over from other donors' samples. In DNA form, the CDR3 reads TGTGCCACACGAGCGGGAGCGGAGGCTGAGCAGTTCTTC. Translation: CATRAGAEAEQFF.